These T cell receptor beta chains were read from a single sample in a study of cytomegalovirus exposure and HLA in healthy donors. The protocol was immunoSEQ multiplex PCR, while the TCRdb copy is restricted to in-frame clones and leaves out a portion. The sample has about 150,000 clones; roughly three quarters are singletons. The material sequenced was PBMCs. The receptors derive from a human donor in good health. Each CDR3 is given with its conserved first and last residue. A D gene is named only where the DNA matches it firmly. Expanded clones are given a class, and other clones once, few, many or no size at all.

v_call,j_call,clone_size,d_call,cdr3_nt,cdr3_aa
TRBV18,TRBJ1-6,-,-,TGTGCCAGCTCGCCAGGACAGACTAATTCACCCCTCCACTTT,CASSPGQTNSPLHF
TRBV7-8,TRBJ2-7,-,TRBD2,TGTGCCAGCAGCTTAGGGCCCGGGAGGGCCTACGAGCAGTACTTC,CASSLGPGRAYEQYF
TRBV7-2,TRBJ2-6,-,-,TGTGCCAGCAGCTTACAGGGCCTCTCTGGGGCCAACGTCCTGACTTTC,CASSLQGLSGANVLTF
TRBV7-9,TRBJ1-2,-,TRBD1,TGTGCCAGCAGCTTAGGGGACAGGGGGCATGGCTACACCTTC,CASSLGDRGHGYTF
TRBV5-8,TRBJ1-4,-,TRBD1,TGTGCCAGCAGCGCCGTCCCAACAGGGGGCGGCGAAAAACTGTTTTTT,CASSAVPTGGGEKLFF
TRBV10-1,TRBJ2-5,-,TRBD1,TGCGCCAGCAGCGGACCCGGGACAGGGGGCCAAGAGACCCAGTACTTC,CASSGPGTGGQETQYF
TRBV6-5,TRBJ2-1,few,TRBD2,TGTGCCAGCAGTCGCGGGACTAGCGGTGATGAGCAGTTCTTC,CASSRGTSGDEQFF
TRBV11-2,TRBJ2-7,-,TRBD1,TGTGCCAGCAGCTTGGGCGACAGGGGCGAGCAGTACTTC,CASSLGDRGEQYF
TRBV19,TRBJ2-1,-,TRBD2,TGTGCCAGTAGTATTGGATCGGGAGGATACTACAATGAGCAGTTCTTC,CASSIGSGGYYNEQFF
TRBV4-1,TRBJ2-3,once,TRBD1,TGCGCCAGCAGCCAAGACGTACAGGGGGCGGGCACAGATACGCAGTATTTT,CASSQDVQGAGTDTQYF
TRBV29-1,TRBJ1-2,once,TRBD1,TGCAGCGTTGGATCCAGAAACGACAGGGTTGGATATGGCTACACCTTC,CSVGSRNDRVGYGYTF
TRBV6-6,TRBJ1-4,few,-,TGTGCCAGCAGTTACGACATGGCTAATGAAAAACTGTTTTTT,CASSYDMANEKLFF
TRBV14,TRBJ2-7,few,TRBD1,TGTGCCAGCAGCCAATTACAGGGGTACTACGAGCAGTACTTC,CASSQLQGYYEQYF
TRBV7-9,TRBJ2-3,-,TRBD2,TGTGCCAGCAGTCTAGCGGGAGTAGATACGCAGTATTTT,CASSLAGVDTQYF
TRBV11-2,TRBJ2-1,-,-,TGTGCCAGCAGCTCGGACAGTTACAATGAGCAGTTCTTC,CASSSDSYNEQFF
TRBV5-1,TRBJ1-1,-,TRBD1,TGCGCCAGCAGCGCTTCCGGGACAGGGACCATGAACACTGAAGCTTTCTTT,CASSASGTGTMNTEAFF
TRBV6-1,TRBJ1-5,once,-,TGTGCCAGCAGTGAAACGGTCCGTCTAAGCAATCAGCCCCAGCATTTT,CASSETVRLSNQPQHF
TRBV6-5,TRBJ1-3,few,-,TGTGCCACTGTACAGTTCTCTGGAAACACCATATATTTT,CATVQFSGNTIYF
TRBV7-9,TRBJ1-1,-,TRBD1,TGTGCCAGCAGCCTACAGCCGGGACAGGGGGCCACTGAAGCTTTCTTT,CASSLQPGQGATEAFF
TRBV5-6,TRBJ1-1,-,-,TGTGCCAGCAGCACCGGAGGCGTTTTCAACACTGAAGCTTTCTTT,CASSTGGVFNTEAFF
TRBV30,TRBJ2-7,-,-,TGTGCCTGCCACAGGGAGCCGGGTTACGAGCAGTACTTC,CACHREPGYEQYF
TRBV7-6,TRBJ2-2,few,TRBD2,TGTGCCAGCAGCTTGGGAGGGAGTGGCACCGGGGAGCTGTTTTTT,CASSLGGSGTGELFF
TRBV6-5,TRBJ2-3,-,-,TGTGCCAGCAGTTACTCTGCCCAGGGGTTCCCAGATACGCAGTATTTT,CASSYSAQGFPDTQYF
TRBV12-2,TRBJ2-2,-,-,TGTGCAAGTCGCCTCTCGGGTAACGCCGGGGAGCTGTTTTTT,CASRLSGNAGELFF
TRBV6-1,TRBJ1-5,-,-,TGTGCCAGCAGCAACGGTCCGGGGGGGGAGCCCCAGCATTTT,CASSNGPGGEPQHF
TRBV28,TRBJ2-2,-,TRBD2,TGTGCCAGCAGCCCGAGACTAGCGGGAGTCGGGGAGCTGTTTTTT,CASSPRLAGVGELFF
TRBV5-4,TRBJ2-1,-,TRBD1,TGTGCCAGCACCCCGGGACAGGACATGAATGAGCAGTTCTTC,CASTPGQDMNEQFF
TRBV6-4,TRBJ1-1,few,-,TGTGCCAGCAGCAACAGTCCGAACACTGAAGCTTTCTTT,CASSNSPNTEAFF
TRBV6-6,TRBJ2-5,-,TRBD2,TGTGCCAGCAGACGGTTACTAGCGGGCGAGACCCAGTACTTC,CASRRLLAGETQYF
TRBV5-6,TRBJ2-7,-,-,TGTGCCAGCAGCTTGGTTGCGCTCCCCTACGAGCAGTACTTC,CASSLVALPYEQYF
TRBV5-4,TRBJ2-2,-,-,TGTGCCAGCAGGGACTTCACCGGGGAGCTGTTTTTT,CASRDFTGELFF
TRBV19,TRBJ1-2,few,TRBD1,TGTGCCAGTAGTACCGATCCCGGGACAGTACGGGGCTACCCCTTC,CASSTDPGTVRGYPF
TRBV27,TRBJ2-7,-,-,TGTGCCAGCAGTCCAGGGAACGAGCAGTACTTC,CASSPGNEQYF
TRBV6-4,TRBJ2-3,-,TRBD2,TGTGCCAGCAGTGACTCAGCGGGGGCCACTCTAAGCACAGATACGCAGTATTTT,CASSDSAGATLSTDTQYF
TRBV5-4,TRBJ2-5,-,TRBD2,TGTGCCAGCAGCCTACGACTAGCGGGGGGAGAGACCCAGTACTTC,CASSLRLAGGETQYF
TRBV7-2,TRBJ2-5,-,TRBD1,TGTGCCAGCAGCCGCGACAGGGGAAAGCGAGAGACCCAGTACTTC,CASSRDRGKRETQYF
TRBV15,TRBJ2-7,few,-,TGTGCCACCAGCCTAAGAACGCAGGGAGGATACGAGCAGTACTTC,CATSLRTQGGYEQYF
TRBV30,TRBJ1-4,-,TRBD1,TGTGCCTGGGCCGGGACAGGGGGCGAAAAACTGTTTTTT,CAWAGTGGEKLFF
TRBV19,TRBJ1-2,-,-,TGTGCCAGTAGTGAGGTCCTCTCGGGAGGCTACACCTTC,CASSEVLSGGYTF
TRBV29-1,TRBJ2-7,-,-,TGCAGCGTTTCTCAGACAGGGGACTACTACGAGCAGTACTTC,CSVSQTGDYYEQYF
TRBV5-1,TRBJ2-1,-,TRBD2,TGCGCCAGCAGCCCAAGGACTAGCGGGGGGGCTAGGGAGCAGTTCTTC,CASSPRTSGGAREQFF
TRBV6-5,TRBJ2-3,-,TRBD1,TGTGCCAGCAGTTATCGAACAGGGGGGACAGATACGCAGTATTTT,CASSYRTGGTDTQYF
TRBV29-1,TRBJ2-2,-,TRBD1,TGCAGCGTTGAAGTATCAGGGGCAGGGGGCCCCGGGGAGCTGTTTTTT,CSVEVSGAGGPGELFF
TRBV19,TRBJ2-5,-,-,TGTGCCAGTAGTAGCACCGGGTCACAAGAGACCCAGTACTTC,CASSSTGSQETQYF
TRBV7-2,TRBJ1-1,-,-,TGTGCCAGCAGCTTAGCGCGGGGCGGGAAAGAAGCTTTCTTT,CASSLARGGKEAFF
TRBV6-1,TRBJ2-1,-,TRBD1,TGTGCCAGCAGTCGAAACGGACAGGTTTACAATGAGCAGTTCTTC,CASSRNGQVYNEQFF
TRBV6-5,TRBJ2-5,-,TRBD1,TGTGCCAGCAGTTCTACGGGACAGGGCTACGAGACCCAGTACTTC,CASSSTGQGYETQYF
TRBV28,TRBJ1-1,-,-,TGTGCCAGCAAAGGGGGTGGAAGCACTGAAGCTTTCTTT,CASKGGGSTEAFF